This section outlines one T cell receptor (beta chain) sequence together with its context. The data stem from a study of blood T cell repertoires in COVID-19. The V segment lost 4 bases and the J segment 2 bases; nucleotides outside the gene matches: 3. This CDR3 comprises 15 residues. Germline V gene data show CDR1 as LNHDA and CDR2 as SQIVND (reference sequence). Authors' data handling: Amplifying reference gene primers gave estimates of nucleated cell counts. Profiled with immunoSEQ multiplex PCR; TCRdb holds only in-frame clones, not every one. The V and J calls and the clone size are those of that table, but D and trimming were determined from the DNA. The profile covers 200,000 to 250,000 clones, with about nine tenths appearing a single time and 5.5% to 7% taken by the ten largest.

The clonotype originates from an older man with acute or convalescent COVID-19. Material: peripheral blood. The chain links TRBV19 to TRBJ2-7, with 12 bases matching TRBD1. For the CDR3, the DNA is TGTGCCAGTAGTACGGGGACAGGGGGCACCTACGAGCAGTACGTC. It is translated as CASSTGTGGTYEQYV.